The 20 T cell receptor beta chains listed next were all sequenced from one sample in a study of blood T cell repertoires in COVID-19. Some clones are missing from TCRdb's copy, which holds only in-frame ones; the method was immunoSEQ multiplex PCR. This table holds over 100,000 clones, 85% found once. The material sequenced was peripheral blood. These receptors all come from a man older than 75 with acute or convalescent COVID-19.

This chain links TRBV19 with TRBJ2-2, with D possibly matching TRBD1 (6 bases). There are 15 residues in the CDR3. V was cut by 9 bases and J by 6 bases, with 20 bases left in between. Germline V gene sequence: CDR1 LNHDA, CDR2 SQIVND (reference sequence). CDR3 in DNA: TGTGCCAGCACGTATCAGGGGTCCATCGCCGGGGAGCTGTTTTTT. Protein sequence: CASTYQGSIAGELFF.

The chain carries TRBV5-6 and TRBJ1-2, with 12 nucleotides matching TRBD1. Germline-derived CDR1 and CDR2 are SGHDT and YYEEEE. The CDR3 totals 16 residues. The ends lost 4 bases at V and 3 bases at J; junction bases unmatched: 7. The CDR3: CASSTGTGGVHYGYTF. CDR3 coding DNA: TGTGCCAGCAGCACGGGGACAGGGGGCGTTCACTATGGCTACACCTTC.

The V call is TRBV7-3, the J call TRBJ2-1; the match to TRBD2 covers 13 bases. The CDR3 has 14 residues. The V gene's germline CDR1 is SGHTA and CDR2 FQGTGA. V dropped 4 bases and J dropped 11; count of bases not matched to a gene: 5. The CDR3 nucleotides read TGTGCCAGCAGCTCCGGACTAGCGGGAGAAAAGCAGTTCTTC. Protein product: CASSSGLAGEKQFF.

V is TRBV18 and J is TRBJ2-3, with a possible D match to TRBD1 (6 bases). V was trimmed by 5 bases and J by 2 bases, leaving 8 bases between them. CDR1 and CDR2 (germline): KGHSH, LQKENI. The CDR3 runs to 13 residues. The CDR3 here is CASSGTFTDTQYF. The DNA of the CDR3 is TGTGCCAGCTCAGGGACATTCACAGATACGCAGTATTTT.

V gene TRBV2 combines with J gene TRBJ1-1; 7 bases are shared with TRBD1. V dropped 6 bases and J dropped 10; count of bases not matched to a gene: 8. In germline, CDR1 is SNHLY, CDR2 FYNNEI. The CDR3 runs to 12 residues. CDR3 bases: TGTGCCAGCAGCGCCGACAGGGAGAGAGCTTTCTTT. This gives the protein CASSADRERAFF. The entire variable domain, with the rest obtained from reference TRBV2 and TRBJ1-1, is as follows: EPEVTQTPSHQVTQMGQEVILRCVPISNHLYFYWYRQILGQKVEFLVSFYNNEISEKSEIFDDQFSVERPDGSNFTLKIRSTKLEDSAMYFCASSADRERAFFGQGTRLTVV.

The chain carries TRBV5-1 and TRBJ2-3; TRBD2 aligns across 8 bases. Germline loops: CDR1 SGHRS, CDR2 YFSETQ. CDR3 length equals 14 residues. V shed 3 bases and J 4 bases; nucleotides not matched to a gene: 4. The DNA of the CDR3 is TGCGCCAGCAGCTCGGGACTAGAATCAGATACGCAGTATTTT. It is translated as CASSSGLESDTQYF.

This clone was seen only once. V and J are TRBV5-1 and TRBJ2-7, with 8 bases matching TRBD1. The germline V gene encodes CDR1 SGHRS and CDR2 YFSETQ. J was trimmed by 5 bases and V by 7 bases; bases with no gene match: 11. CDR3 length: 14 amino acids. Here the CDR3 DNA reads TGCGCCAGCGGAGCAGGGGGCTCCCAGAACGAGCAGTACTTC. Protein product: CASGAGGSQNEQYF.

V gene TRBV20-1 combines with J gene TRBJ1-4; the D is unclear. Trimming left V 3 bases short and J 0 bases short, with 14 bases between. Germline V gives CDR1 DFQATT, CDR2 SNEGSKA (reference sequence). The CDR3 length is 16 residues. CDR3: CSASPGNGATNEKLFF. CDR3 bases: TGCAGTGCTAGTCCCGGGAACGGGGCAACTAATGAAAAACTGTTTTTT.

The rearrangement joins TRBV12-5 to TRBJ2-3, with 11 bases matching TRBD2. The CDR3 contains 15 residues. The V and J ends lost 6 bases and 2 bases, in that order; junction bases with no gene match: 4. CDR1 is LGHNT and CDR2 is FRNRAP in the germline V gene. CDR3 in amino acids: CASGLGLADTDTQYF. The DNA for the CDR3 is TGTGCTAGTGGCCTGGGACTAGCGGACACAGATACGCAGTATTTT.

The chain recombines TRBV5-1 with TRBJ2-5, with D maybe TRBD2 (7 bases). Looked up from germline, CDR1 is SGHRS and CDR2 is YFSETQ. V shed 4 bases and J shed 2 bases, with 18 bases lying between them. The CDR3 covers 16 residues. Written as DNA, the CDR3 is TGCGCCAGCAGCGCCAGGGAGGGGGGTAGGCAAGAGACCCAGTACTTC. It yields the protein CASSAREGGRQETQYF.

This sequence joins TRBV5-1 and TRBJ2-3, with a tentative D call TRBD1 (7 bases). The CDR3 runs to 14 residues. Trimming took 7 bases from V and 2 from J, leaving 14 bases between them. Germline V gives CDR1 SGHRS, CDR2 YFSETQ. As DNA, the CDR3 is TGCGCCAGCGGAGCAGGGGGACTCACAGATACGCAGTATTTT. It is translated as CASGAGGLTDTQYF.

The V and J genes are TRBV24-1 and TRBJ2-3; TRBD2 matches 8 bases. J gave up 3 bases and V 0 bases, and 4 bases lay outside the gene matches. The germline gives CDR1 KGHDR, CDR2 SFDVKD. The CDR3 totals 16 residues. The CDR3 is CATSDLRSGGTDTQYF. The CDR3 DNA is TGTGCCACCAGTGATTTGCGCTCGGGAGGGACAGATACGCAGTATTTT.

This clone was seen just once. The chain joins TRBV24-1 to TRBJ2-3, with 8 bases identical to TRBD2. Germline V lookup: CDR1 KGHDR, CDR2 SFDVKD. Trimming at V came to 3 bases and at J to 9 bases, leaving 10 bases not matched to a gene. The CDR3 is 15 residues long. In nucleotides, the CDR3 is TGTGCCACCAGTGATGACGTTCGGGGGGGTAGGACGCAGTATTTT. Translated, it gives CATSDDVRGGRTQYF.

The chain employs TRBV10-3 and TRBJ2-1, with D possibly matching TRBD1 (6 bases). V was pared by 6 bases and J by 10 bases, with 10 bases between. CDR1 and CDR2 from the germline V gene are ENHRY and SYGVKD. CDR3 length: 11 amino acids. This CDR3 is CAISAGDEQFF. The CDR3 DNA is TGTGCCATCAGCGCAGGGGACGAGCAGTTCTTC.

This chain connects TRBV28 to TRBJ2-1; D is possibly TRBD2 (6 bases). CDR1 and CDR2 (germline): MDHEN, SYDVKM. CDR3 size: 13 residues. Trimming removed 6 bases at V and 9 bases at J, with 15 bases between. CDR3 amino acids: CASSTTARGEQFF. The CDR3 DNA sequence: TGTGCCAGCAGCACGACTGCGCGGGGTGAGCAGTTCTTC.

This clone was observed a few times. This chain uses TRBV7-2 with TRBJ1-5; unclear D gene. The CDR3 is made up of 15 amino acids. Looked up from germline, CDR1 is SGHTA and CDR2 is FQGNSA. The V end was cut by 1 base, the J end by 3 bases, with 10 bases between. CDR3 amino acids: CASSLGGQINQPQHF. DNA of the CDR3: TGTGCCAGCAGCTTAGGCGGCCAGATCAATCAGCCCCAGCATTTT.

V gene TRBV6-4 combines with J gene TRBJ1-1; tentatively, D is TRBD1 (5 bases). CDR1 MRHNA and CDR2 SNTAGT come from the germline V gene. There are 14 residues in the CDR3. Between the trimmed V and J ends, which lost 3 bases and 4 bases, there was a span of 12 bases. CDR3 in amino acids: CASSERQGVTEAFF. The CDR3 bases are TGTGCCAGCAGTGAACGCCAGGGTGTCACTGAAGCTTTCTTT.

This clone turned up a few times. The chain carries TRBV30 and TRBJ2-5; D unresolved. The germline CDR1 and CDR2 sequences are GTSNPN and SVGIG (reference sequence). V shed 3 bases and J shed 7 bases, with 15 bases lying between them. The CDR3 extends over 13 amino acids. The CDR3: CAWRVDGPGTQYF. The CDR3 DNA reads as TGTGCCTGGAGGGTTGACGGCCCGGGGACCCAGTACTTC.

This clone was seen a few times. The rearrangement joins TRBV19 to TRBJ2-1; the D is unclear. Germline values: CDR1 LNHDA, CDR2 SQIVND (reference sequence). The CDR3 totals 13 residues. V was shortened by 8 bases and J by 0 bases, with 8 bases between the two germline ends. CDR3 coding DNA: TGTGCCAGTGGTGTCAGCTCCTACAATGAGCAGTTCTTC. Its protein product is CASGVSSYNEQFF. Full variable domain (remainder filled in from reference TRBV19 and TRBJ2-1): DGGITQSPKYLFRKEGQNVTLSCEQNLNHDAMYWYRQDPGQGLRLIYYSQIVNDFQKGDIAEGYSVSREKKESFPLTVTSAQKNPTAFYLCASGVSSYNEQFFGPGTRLTVL.

The V call is TRBV6-1, the J call TRBJ2-3; D ambiguous. The CDR3 has 16 amino acids. Germline CDR1 is MNHNS and CDR2 is SASEGT. Between the trimmed V and J ends, which lost 4 bases and 1 base, there was a span of 15 bases. This CDR3 is CASSGEALFGTDTQYF. The CDR3 bases are TGTGCCAGCAGTGGAGAGGCCCTCTTTGGCACAGATACGCAGTATTTT.